This TCR beta chain was identified in a study of blood T cell repertoires in COVID-19. Overall study: COVID-19 samples from acute and convalescent phases originated in the United States, Italy and Spain. PBMCs, B-cell-depleted T cells, or T cells were the source of the cDNA or gDNA that made up the material.

In the original analysis: Quantification of nucleated cells was approximated via reference gene primer amplification. The table came from immunoSEQ multiplex PCR; TCRdb's copy has only in-frame clones and leaves some out. V, J and clone size are taken as reported in that table, and D and trimming were inferred from the DNA itself. The repertoire has 150,000 to 200,000 clones, 89% of them found once; the top ten carry approximately 3%. Trimming took 3 bases from V and 0 from J, leaving 8 bases between them. The CDR3 covers 14 residues. Germline V gives CDR1 WSHSY, CDR2 SAAADI. This receptor was taken from a man in his 60s with acute or convalescent COVID-19. The rearrangement joins TRBV10-2 to TRBJ1-1; tentatively, D is TRBD1 (5 bases). Sequencing input: peripheral blood. The CDR3 DNA reads TGCGCCAGCAGTGAAGGACACCTGAACACTGAAGCTTTCTTT. Amino acid sequence: CASSEGHLNTEAFF.